Included here is one TCR beta chain sequence, with context. Its cognate antigen is unknown. This record comes from a study of CD8 T cell repertoires and HIV-1 epitope variants. Turning to the study itself: Twenty-five autologous and known Gag and Nef epitope variant peptides each stimulated T cells separately. Controls were a CMV, EBV and flu peptide pool, Ebola AY9 negative control, and no-peptide well. Autologous T cell-negative cells served as antigen-presenting cells in equal numbers. An uncultured baseline aliquot held 1M T cells.

Sequenced by immunoSEQ multiplex PCR; TCRdb stores in-frame clones only, minus some. The data contain about 6,300 clones, 55% to 80% of them seen just once; the ten biggest clones take up roughly two fifths. The CDR3 runs to 15 residues. Per germline, CDR1 MDHEN and CDR2 SYDVKM. V was shortened by 7 bases and J by 4 bases, with 16 bases between the two germline ends. Sequenced material: cultured CD8+ T cells derived from PBMCs. V is TRBV28 and J is TRBJ1-4; D is ambiguous. This TCR derives from a male donor with HIV. The CDR3 sequence: CASTPWAGRNEKLFF. CDR3 bases: TGTGCCAGCACCCCCTGGGCAGGACGTAATGAAAAACTGTTTTTT.